A single sample is the source of the 26 T cell receptor beta chains below, sequenced in a study of metastatic and nonmetastatic thyroid tumors. TCRdb reanalyzed the PCR reads with MiXCR. In the table there are nearly 15,000 clones, around 20% of which are singletons. Every patient was untreated before thyroid surgery. The sequenced sample consisted of blood. The receptors derive from a female donor with papillary thyroid cancer or a benign thyroid nodule (not recorded which). Some clones in this sample may be carry-over from other donors' samples.

The gene calls are TRBV6-1 and TRBJ1-2, with D perhaps matching TRBD1 (5 bases). CDR3 size: 13 residues. Germline V gene sequence: CDR1 MNHNS, CDR2 SASEGT. Trimming removed 2 bases from V and 8 bases from J, with 12 bases in between. The CDR3 is CASSEMRGGGYTF. For the CDR3, the DNA is TGTGCCAGCAGTGAAATGAGGGGTGGCGGCTACACCTTC.

The V and J genes are TRBV9 and TRBJ2-3; a weak D match, TRBD1 (5 bases). The V gene lost 4 bases and the J gene lost 6 bases, with 15 bases spanning the gap. CDR3 size: 14 residues. Looked up from germline, CDR1 is SGDLS and CDR2 is YYNGEE. The CDR3 is CASSYSRSGDTQYF. The CDR3 nucleotides are TGTGCCAGCAGCTACTCCAGGTCAGGGGATACGCAGTATTTT. Variable domain in full (rest from reference TRBV9 and TRBJ2-3): DSGVTQTPKHLITATGQRVTLRCSPRSGDLSVYWYQQSLDQGLQFLIQYYNGEERAKGNILERFSAQQFPDLHSELNLSSLELGDSALYFCASSYSRSGDTQYFGPGTRLTVL.

The gene calls are TRBV6-5 and TRBJ2-5, with TRBD2 as a possible D gene (5 bases). V shed 4 bases and J shed 4 bases, with 10 bases lying between them. CDR1 and CDR2 from the germline V gene are MNHEY and SVGAGI. The CDR3 contains 13 residues. In DNA form, the CDR3 reads TGTGCCAGCAGTTCCACTAGAGTAGAGACCCAGTACTTC. Residues: CASSSTRVETQYF.

By proportion, this clone is medium-sized. J is TRBJ2-2 and V is TRBV28; 13 bases are shared with TRBD2. V trimming: 2 bases; J trimming: 4 bases; junction bases outside the gene matches: 7. CDR1 and CDR2 from the germline V gene are MDHEN and SYDVKM. The CDR3 loop spans 18 amino acids. Here the CDR3 DNA reads TGTGCCAGCAGTTTACTAATGGGACTAGCGGGATCCACCGGGGAGCTGTTTTTT. The encoded protein is CASSLLMGLAGSTGELFF.

This clone showed up many times. This chain connects TRBV12-3 or TRBV12-4 to TRBJ1-1; D is unresolved. V was shortened by 5 bases and J by 6 bases, with 4 bases between the two germline ends. The CDR3 contains 10 residues. The chain's CDR3 is CASSPAEAFF. The CDR3 region has the DNA TGTGCCAGCAGTCCCGCTGAAGCTTTCTTT.

This clone has at least ten counts. The V gene is TRBV19, the J gene TRBJ1-4; TRBD1 is a possible D gene (5 bases). Per germline, CDR1 LNHDA and CDR2 SQIVND (reference sequence). V lost 5 bases to trimming and J lost 2 bases, with 9 bases between them. This CDR3 is built from 14 residues. The CDR3 sequence: CASSYRDTNEKLFF. The CDR3 DNA follows: TGTGCCAGTAGTTACCGGGACACTAATGAAAAACTGTTTTTT.

The sample holds many counts of this clone. Other nucleotide sequences from this sample produce the same CDR3. The chain uses TRBV12-3 or TRBV12-4 and TRBJ2-7; D perhaps matches TRBD2 (6 bases). The CDR3 totals 13 residues. V dropped 10 bases and J dropped 0 bases, with 13 bases sitting between them. The CDR3 DNA sequence: TGTGCCACTAGCCGGGACTTCTCCTACGAGCAGTACTTC. It translates to CATSRDFSYEQYF.

This clone is deemed medium-sized (0.01 to 0.1%). V usage is TRBV11-3 and J usage is TRBJ2-7, with D perhaps TRBD1 or TRBD2 (5 bases each). The CDR3 consists of 15 residues. The V end lost 5 bases, the J end lost 3 bases, and 17 bases lay between the germline ends. The germline gives CDR1 SGHNT, CDR2 YENEEA. CDR3 loop: CASSLRDDGDYEQYF. Written as DNA, the CDR3 is TGTGCCAGCAGCCTACGGGACGATGGGGACTACGAGCAGTACTTC.

The sample holds many counts of this clone. The CDR3: CSAWGRETQYF. CDR3 nucleotides: TGCAGTGCCTGGGGGCGGGAGACCCAGTACTTC. This chain joins TRBV20-1 and TRBJ2-5; D may be TRBD1 (6 bases). The V end lost 6 bases, the J end lost 5 bases, and 10 bases lay between the germline ends. Germline CDR1 DFQATT, CDR2 SNEGSKA (reference sequence). The CDR3 has 11 amino acids.

This clone is classed as medium-sized. The rearrangement links TRBV19 to TRBJ1-1; D may be TRBD1 (6 bases). The CDR3 loop spans 15 amino acids. CDR1 LNHDA and CDR2 SQIVND come from the germline V gene (reference sequence). V lost 6 bases and J 5 bases, leaving 19 bases between the germline ends. This CDR3 is CASSPEGGLGTEAFF. CDR3 DNA: TGTGCCAGTAGCCCCGAGGGGGGTCTGGGGACTGAAGCTTTCTTT.

This clone is categorized as medium-sized. The rearrangement links TRBV6-1 to TRBJ1-2; 7 positions match TRBD1. Germline values: CDR1 MNHNS, CDR2 SASEGT. The length of the CDR3 is 13 residues. Trimming took 6 bases from V and 8 from J; bases not matched to a gene: 9. The CDR3 nucleotides are TGTGCCAGCAGGGAAACAGGGGTAGAGGGCTACACCTTC. This sequence encodes CASRETGVEGYTF.

This clone has at least ten counts. The chain links TRBV2 to TRBJ1-1, with a weak D call TRBD1 (6 bases). The CDR3 has 16 residues. Trimming left V 6 bases short and J 6 bases short, with 23 bases between. Germline V lookup: CDR1 SNHLY, CDR2 FYNNEI. Here the CDR3 DNA reads TGTGCCAGCAGGGCAGGGTTAGGGGGTCAGATCGCTGAAGCTTTCTTT. Translating it yields CASRAGLGGQIAEAFF.

This clone has a handful of counts. The chain recombines TRBV6-1 with TRBJ1-2; D is uncertain. Germline assignment: CDR1 MNHNS and CDR2 SASEGT. This CDR3 is built from 13 residues. The V end was cut by 6 bases, the J end by 4 bases, with 12 bases between. The CDR3 loop is CASSPGRGYGYTF. The DNA of the CDR3 is TGTGCCAGCAGCCCCGGTCGGGGCTATGGCTACACCTTC.

Here the CDR3 reads CASSPWSGSHNEQFF. For the CDR3, the DNA is TGTGCCAGCAGCCCCTGGAGCGGGAGCCACAATGAGCAGTTCTTC. The rearrangement links TRBV7-7 to TRBJ2-1; 8 bases are a match to TRBD2. Germline V gives CDR1 SSHAT, CDR2 FNYEAQ (reference sequence). CDR3 size: 15 residues. Losses at the gene ends were 5 bases for V and 5 bases for J; bases not matched to a gene: 8.

Sample share makes this clone medium-sized (0.01 to 0.1%). Other nucleotide sequences from this sample produce the same CDR3. The chain joins TRBV20-1 to TRBJ1-2; perhaps TRBD1 as D (6 bases). The V gene lost 0 bases and the J gene lost 5 bases, with 13 bases spanning the gap. Germline assignment: CDR1 DFQATT and CDR2 SNEGSKA (reference sequence). The CDR3 runs 14 residues. The CDR3 DNA reads TGCAGTGCTAGAGACCTCCGGACAGTTTATGGCTACACCTTC. Translated, it gives CSARDLRTVYGYTF.

This clone turned up a few times. This chain links TRBV2 with TRBJ2-2; D call uncertain. Trimming left V 4 bases short and J 4 bases short, with 7 bases between. The CDR3 loop spans 13 amino acids. From germline, CDR1 is SNHLY and CDR2 FYNNEI. The CDR3 nucleotides read TGTGCCAGCAGTGCTATCGGCACCGGGGAGCTGTTTTTT. Translation gives CASSAIGTGELFF.

The rearrangement joins TRBV30 to TRBJ2-7, with D perhaps matching TRBD2 (5 bases). V was pared by 0 bases and J by 7 bases, with 7 bases between. The CDR3 has 11 residues. Germline lookup yields CDR1 GTSNPN and CDR2 SVGIG (reference sequence). CDR3 nucleotides: TGTGCCTGGAGTGTGACGGGGGAGCAGTACTTC. This translates into CAWSVTGEQYF.

Within the sample, this clone is medium-sized. The chain carries TRBV19 and TRBJ2-1; 10 bases are shared with TRBD2. CDR1 LNHDA and CDR2 SQIVND come from the germline V gene (reference sequence). The CDR3 has 15 amino acids. The J segment lost 4 bases and the V segment lost 5 bases, leaving 5 bases of the junction unmatched. In DNA, the CDR3 is TGTGCCAGTAGTGCCAGGACTAGCGGTTACAATGAGCAGTTCTTC. It is translated as CASSARTSGYNEQFF.

This clone is classed as medium-sized. The V gene is TRBV2, the J gene TRBJ2-2; D gene ambiguous. The CDR3 covers 11 residues. Germline V gene lookup returns CDR1 SNHLY and CDR2 FYNNEI. Trimming pared 4 bases from V and 7 bases from J, leaving 4 bases between. The CDR3 coding sequence is TGTGCCAGCAGTGTGGTCGGGGAGCTGTTTTTT. The encoded protein is CASSVVGELFF.

This clone was seen many times. The CDR3 region has the DNA TGTGCCAGCAGGAGACAGGGAGGGGTGAACACTGAAGCTTTCTTT. Amino acids: CASRRQGGVNTEAFF. The chain is built from TRBV12-3 or TRBV12-4 and TRBJ1-1, with 7 bases identical to TRBD1. The CDR3 sequence is 15 residues long. With V trimmed by 6 bases and J by 0 bases, 7 bases remained unmatched.

This clone was detected many times. CDR3 nucleotides: TGTGCCAGCAGCCCCGGGACAGGGGAGGACACCGGGGAGCTGTTTTTT. Its translation: CASSPGTGEDTGELFF. This chain uses TRBV3-1 with TRBJ2-2; 10 bases are a match to TRBD1. Germline V gene data show CDR1 as LGHDT and CDR2 as YNNKEL (reference sequence). The CDR3 contains 16 residues. The V gene end was trimmed by 4 bases and the J gene end by 3 bases; junction bases not matched to a gene: 5.

By share, this clone ranks as medium-sized (0.01 to 0.1%). The V call is TRBV2, the J call TRBJ2-2; 9 nucleotides agree with TRBD1. The germline V gene encodes CDR1 SNHLY and CDR2 FYNNEI. This CDR3 spans 15 amino acids. The V gene end was trimmed by 8 bases and the J gene end by 0 bases; junction bases not matched to a gene: 4. The CDR3 DNA reads TGTGCCAGCTTGCGGGACAGGGCGAACACCGGGGAGCTGTTTTTT. Translating it yields CASLRDRANTGELFF.

This clone occurred many times. The chain combines TRBV27 with TRBJ2-5, with unresolved D. The length of the CDR3 is 13 residues. Trimming pared 4 bases from V and 5 bases from J, leaving 11 bases between. Per germline, CDR1 MNHEY and CDR2 SMNVEV (reference sequence). The CDR3 DNA reads TGTGCCAGCAGTTCCTCTCACATGGAGACCCAGTACTTC. Translation: CASSSSHMETQYF.

This clone has at least ten counts. The sample carries other DNA sequences with the same CDR3. The chain employs TRBV20-1 and TRBJ2-7; TRBD2 matches at 13 bases. Unmatched junction bases numbered 9, after V lost 6 bases and J lost 1 base. CDR1 is DFQATT and CDR2 is SNEGSKA in the germline V gene (reference sequence). The CDR3 is 16 residues long. CDR3 sequence: CSAGTSGTRRSYEQYF. DNA of the CDR3: TGCAGTGCCGGGACTAGCGGGACGCGCAGATCCTACGAGCAGTACTTC.

The sample holds a few counts of this clone. This chain links TRBV7-9 with TRBJ2-1; TRBD2 is a possible D gene (5 bases). V lost 6 bases, J lost 10 bases, and 13 bases lay in between. This CDR3 comprises 12 residues. Germline CDR1 reads SEHNR; CDR2 reads FQNEAQ (reference sequence). In DNA, the CDR3 is TGTGCCAGCAGTGCCCGCCCGGGAGAGCAGTTCTTC. It yields the protein CASSARPGEQFF. Complete variable domain (other parts from reference TRBV7-9 and TRBJ2-1): DTGVSQNPRHKITKRGQNVTFRCDPISEHNRLYWYRQTLGQGPEFLTYFQNEAQLEKSRLLSDRFSAERPKGSFSTLEIQRTEQGDSAMYLCASSARPGEQFFGPGTRLTVL.

This clone was observed many times. V usage is TRBV10-3 and J usage is TRBJ2-1, with D hard to call. Trimming removed 3 bases at V and 6 bases at J, with 9 bases between. Germline loops: CDR1 ENHRY, CDR2 SYGVKD. There are 13 residues in the CDR3. The CDR3: CAISEKLFNEQFF. Written as DNA, the CDR3 is TGTGCCATCAGTGAAAAGCTTTTCAATGAGCAGTTCTTC.